These T cell receptor beta chains were read from a single sample in a study of cytomegalovirus exposure and HLA in healthy donors. The assay was immunoSEQ multiplex PCR, and TCRdb's table has in-frame clones only and misses some. Seen here are 100,000 or so clones, roughly 79% observed once, and the top ten hold about 1.9%. Sequencing was carried out using PBMCs. These receptors were collected from a woman in her 40s in good health and CMV-seronegative. Both conserved end residues are part of each CDR3. The order of the fields is clone size, J gene, V gene, CDR3 protein. Size is omitted from some rows. Given values are once, few, many or a class for expanded clones.

>few|TRBJ1-5|TRBV19
CASSRTGETGQPQHF
>-|TRBJ2-7|TRBV21-1
CAILGPPSYEQYF
>-|TRBJ2-5|TRBV4-2
CASSQEGISGRPSAETQYF
>-|TRBJ2-5|TRBV6-5
CASSYSRGIQETQYF
>-|TRBJ2-6|TRBV5-1
CASSLDAQGSGANVLTF
>-|TRBJ2-5|TRBV2
CASTRDTQETQYF
>-|TRBJ1-2|TRBV19
CASSIDWDRGGYTF
>-|TRBJ1-1|TRBV30
CAWGAASLAAFF
>-|TRBJ1-1|TRBV30
CAWSADRDFNTEAFF
>-|TRBJ2-3|TRBV27
CASSLSVLGTGTDTQYF
>-|TRBJ1-4|TRBV2
CASSAGNANEKLFF
>once|TRBJ1-6|TRBV7-9
CASSPTSGRSSAGSPLHF
>-|TRBJ2-7|TRBV5-6
CASSLKTGAYEQYF
>-|TRBJ1-2|TRBV6-5
CASSEDSRGYGYTF
>-|TRBJ2-5|TRBV6-6
CASSTQGQETQYF